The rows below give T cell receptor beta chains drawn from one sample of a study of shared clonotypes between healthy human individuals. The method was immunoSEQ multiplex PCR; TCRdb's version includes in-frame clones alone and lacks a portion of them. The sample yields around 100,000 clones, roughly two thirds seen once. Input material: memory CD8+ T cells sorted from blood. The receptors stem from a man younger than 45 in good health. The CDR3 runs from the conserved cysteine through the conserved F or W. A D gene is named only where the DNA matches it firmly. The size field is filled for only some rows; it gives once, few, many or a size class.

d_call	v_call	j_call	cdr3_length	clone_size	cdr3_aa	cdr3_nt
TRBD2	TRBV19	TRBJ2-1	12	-	CASSRGGNEQFF	TGTGCCAGTAGTCGGGGGGGCAATGAGCAGTTCTTC
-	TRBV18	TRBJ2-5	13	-	CASSPSRSETQYF	TGTGCCAGCTCACCCTCCAGGTCTGAGACCCAGTACTTC
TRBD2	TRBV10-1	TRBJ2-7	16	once	CASSEGRGGPYDEQYF	TGCGCCAGCAGTGAAGGGAGGGGAGGGCCTTATGACGAGCAGTACTTC
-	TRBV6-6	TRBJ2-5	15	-	CASSSTETDQETQYF	TGTGCCAGCAGCTCCACCGAGACAGACCAAGAGACCCAGTACTTC
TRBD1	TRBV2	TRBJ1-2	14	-	CASSGRGRDYGYTF	TGTGCCAGCAGTGGCAGGGGGCGCGACTATGGCTACACCTTC
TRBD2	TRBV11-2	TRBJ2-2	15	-	CASSLVAGVTGELFF	TGTGCCAGCAGCTTAGTGGCGGGAGTAACCGGGGAGCTGTTTTTT
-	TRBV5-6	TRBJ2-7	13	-	CASSLGDPYEQYF	TGTGCCAGCAGCTTGGGGGACCCTTACGAGCAGTACTTC
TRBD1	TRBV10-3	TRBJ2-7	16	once	CAISEFRQGASYEQYF	TGTGCCATCAGTGAGTTCCGACAGGGGGCGTCCTACGAGCAGTACTTC
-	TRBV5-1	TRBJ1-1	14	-	CASSDGTRNTEAFF	TGCGCCAGCAGCGATGGGACCAGGAACACTGAAGCTTTCTTT
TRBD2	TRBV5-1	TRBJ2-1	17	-	CASSLETSGNGYNEQFF	TGCGCCAGCAGCTTGGAAACTAGCGGGAACGGTTACAATGAGCAGTTCTTC
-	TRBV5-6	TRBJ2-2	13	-	CASSLGGAGELFF	TGTGCCAGCAGCTTGGGAGGTGCCGGGGAGCTGTTTTTT
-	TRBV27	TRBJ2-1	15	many	CASSSRDTAYNEQFF	TGTGCCAGCAGTTCACGGGACACCGCCTACAATGAGCAGTTCTTC
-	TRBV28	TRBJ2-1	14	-	CASTIRAVYNEQFF	TGTGCCAGCACAATTAGGGCAGTTTACAATGAGCAGTTCTTC
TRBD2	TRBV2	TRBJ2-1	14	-	CASSEGLAINEQFF	TGTGCCAGCAGTGAGGGACTAGCGATTAATGAGCAGTTCTTC
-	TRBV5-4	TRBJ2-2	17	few	CASSFLNSITHVGELFF	TGTGCCAGCAGCTTCCTTAATTCGATCACCCATGTCGGGGAGCTGTTTTTT
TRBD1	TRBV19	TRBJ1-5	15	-	CASRTTGAPNQPQHF	TGTGCCAGTAGGACGACAGGGGCCCCAAATCAGCCCCAGCATTTT
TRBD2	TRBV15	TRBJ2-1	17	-	CATSRAVFGGRSNEQFF	TGTGCCACCAGCAGAGCCGTTTTTGGCGGGAGATCGAATGAGCAGTTCTTC
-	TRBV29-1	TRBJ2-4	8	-	CSVGGGLF	TGCAGCGTTGGGGGTGGGCTATTC